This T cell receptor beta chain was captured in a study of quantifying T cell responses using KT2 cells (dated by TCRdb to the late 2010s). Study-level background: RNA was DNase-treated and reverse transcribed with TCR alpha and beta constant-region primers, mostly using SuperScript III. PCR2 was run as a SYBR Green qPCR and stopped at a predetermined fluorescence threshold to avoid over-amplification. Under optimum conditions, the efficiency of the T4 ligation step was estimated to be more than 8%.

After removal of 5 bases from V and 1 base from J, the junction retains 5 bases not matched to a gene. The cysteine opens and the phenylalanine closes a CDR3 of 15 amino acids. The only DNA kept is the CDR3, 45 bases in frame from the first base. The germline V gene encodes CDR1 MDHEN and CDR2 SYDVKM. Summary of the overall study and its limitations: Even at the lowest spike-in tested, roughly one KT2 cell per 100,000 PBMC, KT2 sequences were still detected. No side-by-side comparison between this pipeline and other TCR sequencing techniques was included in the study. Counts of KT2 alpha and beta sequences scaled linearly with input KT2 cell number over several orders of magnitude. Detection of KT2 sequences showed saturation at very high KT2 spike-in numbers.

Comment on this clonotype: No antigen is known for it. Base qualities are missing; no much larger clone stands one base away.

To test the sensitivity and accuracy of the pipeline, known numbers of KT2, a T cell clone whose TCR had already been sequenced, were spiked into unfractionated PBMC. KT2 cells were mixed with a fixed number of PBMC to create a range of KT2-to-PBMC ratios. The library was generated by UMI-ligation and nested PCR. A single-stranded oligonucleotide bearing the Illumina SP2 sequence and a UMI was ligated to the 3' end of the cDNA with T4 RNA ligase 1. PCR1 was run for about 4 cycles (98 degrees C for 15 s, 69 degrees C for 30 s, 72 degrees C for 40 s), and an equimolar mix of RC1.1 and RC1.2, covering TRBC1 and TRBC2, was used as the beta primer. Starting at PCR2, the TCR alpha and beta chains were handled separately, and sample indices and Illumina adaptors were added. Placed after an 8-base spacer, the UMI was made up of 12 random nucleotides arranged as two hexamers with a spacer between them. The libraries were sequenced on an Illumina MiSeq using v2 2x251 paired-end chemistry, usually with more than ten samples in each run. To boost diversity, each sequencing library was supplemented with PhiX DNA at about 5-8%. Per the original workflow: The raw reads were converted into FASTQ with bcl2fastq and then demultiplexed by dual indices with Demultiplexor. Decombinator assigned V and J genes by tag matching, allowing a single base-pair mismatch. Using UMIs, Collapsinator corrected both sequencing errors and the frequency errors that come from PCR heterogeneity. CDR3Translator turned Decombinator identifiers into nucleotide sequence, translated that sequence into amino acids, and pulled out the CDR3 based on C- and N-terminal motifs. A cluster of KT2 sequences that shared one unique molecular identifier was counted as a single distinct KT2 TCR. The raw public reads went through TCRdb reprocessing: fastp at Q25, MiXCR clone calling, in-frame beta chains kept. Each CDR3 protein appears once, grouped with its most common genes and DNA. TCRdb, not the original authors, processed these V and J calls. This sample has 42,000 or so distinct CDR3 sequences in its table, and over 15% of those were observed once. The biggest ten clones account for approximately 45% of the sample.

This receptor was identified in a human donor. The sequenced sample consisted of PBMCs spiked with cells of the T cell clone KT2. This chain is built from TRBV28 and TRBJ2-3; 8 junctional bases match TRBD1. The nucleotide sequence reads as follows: TGTGCCAGCAGTAGGACAGGGAGCGGCACAGATACGCAGTATTTT. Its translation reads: CASSRTGSGTDTQYF.